These 28 T cell receptor beta chains were all obtained from the same sample, sequenced in a study of CD8 T cells in ankylosing spondylitis. TCRdb re-derived calls from the 5' RACE reads in MiXCR, one entry per CDR3 protein. This table has 240,000 or so distinct CDR3 sequences, around 11% appearing once. The sample was blood, either unsorted or a sorted T cell fraction (not recorded which). The receptors here all came from a male donor with ankylosing spondylitis or in good health (not recorded which).

The chain is built from TRBV11-2 and TRBJ2-4, with D perhaps matching TRBD1 or TRBD2 (5 bases each). This CDR3 is built from 18 residues. Germline V gene data show CDR1 as SGHAT and CDR2 as FQNNGV. The germline V and J ends were trimmed by 6 bases and 1 base, with 22 bases remaining between them. DNA of the CDR3: TGTGCCAGCAGTTCACCCCCTGTCAGAGGGGCTGCCAAAAACATTCAGTACTTC. Translating it yields CASSSPPVRGAAKNIQYF.

The table lists this clonotype with many counts. The V call is TRBV18, the J call TRBJ1-1; unclear D gene. CDR3 size: 12 residues. Germline CDR1 and CDR2: KGHSH and LQKENI. Trimming removed 4 bases at V and 8 bases at J, with 11 bases between. The CDR3 here is CASSRINSEAFF. The DNA for the CDR3 is TGTGCCAGCTCACGGATAAACAGCGAAGCTTTCTTT.

In this sample, this clonotype turned up many times. The CDR3 here is CASSEYPHNYGYTF. The DNA of the CDR3 is TGTGCCAGCAGTGAATATCCGCATAACTATGGCTACACCTTC. The rearrangement joins TRBV2 to TRBJ1-2; D uncertain. Per germline, CDR1 SNHLY and CDR2 FYNNEI. Trimming removed 2 bases at V and 1 base at J, with 8 bases between. CDR3 length equals 14 residues.

This clonotype has ten or more counts. CDR3 sequence reads: CASSLGATGEETQYF. As DNA, the CDR3 is TGCGCCAGCAGCTTGGGGGCGACAGGGGAAGAGACCCAGTACTTC. This chain connects TRBV5-1 to TRBJ2-5; 8 bases line up with TRBD1. CDR3 size: 15 residues. From germline, CDR1 is SGHRS and CDR2 YFSETQ. V trimming: 0 bases; J trimming: 3 bases; junction bases outside the gene matches: 4.

This clonotype was seen a handful of times. V is TRBV5-5 and J is TRBJ2-7; D is perhaps TRBD1 (5 bases). V was clipped by 7 bases and J by 4 bases, with 9 bases between them. The CDR3 runs 11 residues. CDR1 and CDR2 from the germline V gene are SGHKS and YYEKEE (reference sequence). The CDR3 DNA is TGTGCCAGCGGTTCAGGGTACGAGCAGTACTTC. This encodes CASGSGYEQYF.

This clonotype was seen repeatedly, ten times or more. For the CDR3, the DNA is TGCGCCAGCAGCTTAGAGGGATTGAGAGAAAAACTGTTTTTT. It specifies CASSLEGLREKLFF. The chain has TRBV5-1 and TRBJ1-4; no definite D call. CDR1 is SGHRS and CDR2 is YFSETQ in the germline V gene. Trimming stripped 2 bases from V and 8 bases from J, with 13 bases between. This CDR3 has 14 amino acids. The full variable domain, rest sourced from reference TRBV5-1 and TRBJ1-4, is KAGVTQTPRYLIKTRGQQVTLSCSPISGHRSVSWYQQTPGQGLQFLFEYFSETQRNKGNFPGRFSGRQFSNSRSEMNVSTLELGDSALYLCASSLEGLREKLFFGSGTQLSVL.

Only a few counts were recorded for this clonotype. The chain employs TRBV7-2 and TRBJ1-1; no definite D call. Germline lookup yields CDR1 SGHTA and CDR2 FQGNSA. V lost 5 bases and J 10 bases, leaving 17 bases between the germline ends. The CDR3 consists of 13 residues. The DNA of the CDR3 is TGTGCCAGCAGCGAAGTAGGGTTGCTCCGAGCTTTCTTT. It specifies CASSEVGLLRAFF.

This clonotype has a handful of counts. V gene TRBV3-1 combines with J gene TRBJ2-1; D is undetermined. In germline, CDR1 is LGHDT, CDR2 YNNKEL (reference sequence). The V end lost 1 base, the J end lost 7 bases, and 5 bases lay between the germline ends. The CDR3 sequence is 12 residues long. The chain's CDR3 is CASSQGDNEQFF. CDR3 DNA: TGTGCCAGCAGCCAAGGCGATAATGAGCAGTTCTTC.

This clonotype has at least ten counts. The CDR3 coding sequence is TGCGCCAGCAGCTTGCCGGGAGGCACAGATACGCAGTATTTT. Amino acid sequence: CASSLPGGTDTQYF. The chain combines TRBV5-1 with TRBJ2-3, with D possibly being TRBD2 (6 bases). CDR1 is SGHRS and CDR2 is YFSETQ in the germline V gene. CDR3 size: 14 residues. V was pared by 1 base and J by 1 base, with 7 bases between.

This clonotype was seen only a few times. This chain links TRBV15 with TRBJ2-7, with a weak D call TRBD1 (6 bases). The germline V gene encodes CDR1 LNHNV and CDR2 YYDKDF (reference sequence). CDR3 length equals 14 residues. Trimming pared 3 bases from V and 5 bases from J, leaving 14 bases between. The CDR3 region has the DNA TGTGCCACCAGCAGCCGGGACAACCGGGACGAGCAGTACTTC. This translates into CATSSRDNRDEQYF.

Of note for this clonotype: Just one base apart from a much larger clone, this may be a read error. The chain couples TRBV7-2 to TRBJ2-7; D unclear. CDR3 length: 12 residues. Germline CDR1 reads SGHTA; CDR2 reads FQGNSA. The CDR3 loop reads CAGSPQHYEQYF. The DNA of the CDR3 is TGTGCCGGCAGCCCCCAGCACTACGAGCAGTACTTC.

V gene TRBV3-1 combines with J gene TRBJ2-1; D is possibly TRBD1 (6 bases). This CDR3 spans 13 amino acids. The V and J ends lost 0 bases and 8 bases respectively, with 8 bases between them. Per germline, CDR1 LGHDT and CDR2 YNNKEL (reference sequence). The CDR3 protein is CASSQDPGDEQFF. CDR3 bases: TGTGCCAGCAGCCAAGATCCAGGGGATGAGCAGTTCTTC.

The chain links TRBV9 to TRBJ2-1, with D tentatively TRBD2 (6 bases). Germline lookup yields CDR1 SGDLS and CDR2 YYNGEE. V dropped 2 bases and J dropped 1 base, with 22 bases sitting between them. This CDR3 comprises 19 residues. CDR3 nucleotides: TGTGCCAGCAGCGTGTTCCCCCAGGATAGCGGAAATTCCTACAATGAGCAGTTCTTC. This encodes CASSVFPQDSGNSYNEQFF.

This clonotype was seen a few times. This chain links TRBV5-4 with TRBJ2-1, with D perhaps matching TRBD1 (5 bases). Germline CDR1 and CDR2: SGHNT and YYREEE (reference sequence). With 4 bases removed from V and 4 bases from J, the gap between germline ends came to 9 bases. The CDR3 runs to 13 residues. The CDR3 DNA is TGTGCCAGCAGCCAGGACAAGTACAATGAGCAGTTCTTC. Translated: CASSQDKYNEQFF.

Many counts were recorded for this clonotype. The chain employs TRBV20-1 and TRBJ2-3; D is uncertain. V was trimmed by 0 bases and J by 5 bases, leaving 6 bases between them. This CDR3 has 12 residues. Germline V gene lookup returns CDR1 DFQATT and CDR2 SNEGSKA (reference sequence). CDR3 sequence: CSAREPGDTQYF. CDR3 nucleotide sequence: TGCAGTGCTAGAGAACCCGGAGATACGCAGTATTTT.

This clonotype was observed at least ten times. The chain recombines TRBV3-1 with TRBJ1-2; no clear D. The V and J ends lost 2 bases and 4 bases respectively, with 8 bases between them. The V gene's germline CDR1 is LGHDT and CDR2 YNNKEL (reference sequence). CDR3 length: 13 residues. Here the CDR3 DNA reads TGTGCCAGCAGCCAAAGCCTTATCTATGGCTACACCTTC. It yields the protein CASSQSLIYGYTF.

This clonotype was counted between two and nine times. V gene TRBV6-4 combines with J gene TRBJ2-7; D may be TRBD1 (5 bases). The CDR3 consists of 14 residues. Germline CDR1 is MRHNA and CDR2 is SNTAGT. Trimming cost V 6 bases and J 2 bases, with 14 bases left between them. The CDR3 loop is CASRDISSPYEQYF. The CDR3, as DNA: TGTGCCAGCAGGGACATATCAAGCCCCTACGAGCAGTACTTC.

This clonotype was recorded at least ten times. The rearrangement links TRBV20-1 to TRBJ2-3; D not certain. CDR1 and CDR2 from the germline V gene are DFQATT and SNEGSKA (reference sequence). This CDR3 region has 15 residues. Trimming pared 3 bases from V and 1 base from J, leaving 14 bases between. This CDR3 is CSASDDVPRTDTQYF. CDR3 nucleotides: TGCAGTGCTAGTGATGATGTGCCCCGCACAGATACGCAGTATTTT.

This clonotype was detected ten times or more. An end of the junction does not agree with germline; a read error may underlie this. The chain carries TRBV20-1 and TRBJ2-7, with 9 bases fitting TRBD2. Germline V lookup: CDR1 DFQATT, CDR2 SNEGSKA (reference sequence). The CDR3 is made up of 11 amino acids. In nucleotides, the CDR3 is TGCAGTGCTGGAATTGGTGGGACTAGCTTCTTC. Residues: CSAGIGGTSFF.

This clonotype was counted at least ten times. This chain joins TRBV5-1 and TRBJ1-2; 7 bases map to TRBD1. V was pared by 5 bases and J by 4 bases, with 8 bases of the junction left unmatched. This CDR3 has 14 amino acids. Germline assignment: CDR1 SGHRS and CDR2 YFSETQ. The CDR3 protein is CASRTPDRAYGYTF. CDR3 in DNA: TGCGCCAGCAGAACACCTGACAGGGCCTATGGCTACACCTTC.

This clonotype was seen at least ten times. The chain carries TRBV10-3 and TRBJ1-1; 8 bases are a match to TRBD1. The CDR3 loop spans 15 amino acids. The V gene end was trimmed by 0 bases and the J gene end by 10 bases; junction bases not matched to a gene: 10. Looked up from germline, CDR1 is ENHRY and CDR2 is SYGVKD. In DNA form, the CDR3 reads TGTGCCATCAGTGAGTCGACGGGCCAGGGGGCTAGAGCTTTCTTT. Translated, it gives CAISESTGQGARAFF.

This clonotype has at least ten counts. The rearrangement joins TRBV7-8 to TRBJ2-5, with 7 bases identical to TRBD2. The CDR3 spans 15 residues. V gave up 5 bases and J gave up 6 bases; unmatched junction bases: 12. Looked up from germline, CDR1 is SGHVS and CDR2 is FQNEAQ. The CDR3 region has the DNA TGTGCCAGCAGCGTGAGGGTCGGCAGCGGGAAGACCCAGTACTTC. Amino acid sequence: CASSVRVGSGKTQYF.

This clonotype was seen many times. This chain uses TRBV12-3 or TRBV12-4 with TRBJ1-4, with 9 nucleotides matching TRBD1. The CDR3 runs to 15 residues. Unmatched junction bases numbered 1, after V lost 3 bases and J lost 2 bases. Here the CDR3 DNA reads TGTGCCAGCAGTTTTACAGGGGGCACTAATGAAAAACTGTTTTTT. Translated, it gives CASSFTGGTNEKLFF.

V and J are TRBV20-1 and TRBJ2-7, with TRBD2 identical over 10 bases. J gave up 1 base and V 0 bases, and 3 bases lay outside the gene matches. The CDR3 has 15 residues. Germline V gives CDR1 DFQATT, CDR2 SNEGSKA (reference sequence). The CDR3 here is CSARDLAGASYEQYF. As DNA, the CDR3 is TGCAGTGCTAGAGATCTAGCGGGGGCTTCCTACGAGCAGTACTTC.

This clonotype was seen more than once but under ten times. The V and J genes are TRBV15 and TRBJ1-2, with a tentative D call TRBD1 (5 bases). Germline values: CDR1 LNHNV, CDR2 YYDKDF (reference sequence). V lost 3 bases and J 0 bases, leaving 14 bases between the germline ends. CDR3 length: 16 amino acids. The CDR3 loop reads CATSRDTRTSNYGYTF. The CDR3 DNA is TGTGCCACCAGCAGGGACACCCGTACCTCTAACTATGGCTACACCTTC.

The chain uses TRBV20-1 and TRBJ2-5, with D possibly being TRBD1 (5 bases). The CDR3 consists of 14 residues. CDR1 and CDR2 from the germline V gene are DFQATT and SNEGSKA (reference sequence). V was pared by 1 base and J by 3 bases, with 12 bases between. The CDR3 region has the DNA TGCAGTGCTAGAGTGGGGCTGGGAAAAGAGACCCAGTACTTC. This gives the protein CSARVGLGKETQYF.

This clonotype has only a few counts. This chain uses TRBV5-1 with TRBJ2-7; 7 positions agree with TRBD1. Germline CDR1 is SGHRS and CDR2 is YFSETQ. The V segment lost 4 bases and the J segment 5 bases; nucleotides outside the gene matches: 12. The CDR3 runs 15 residues. The CDR3 reads CASSLGDSRGHEQYF. The CDR3 DNA is TGCGCCAGCAGCCTGGGGGACAGCCGGGGTCACGAGCAGTACTTC.

J is TRBJ2-5 and V is TRBV10-3; D may match TRBD1 or TRBD2 (6 bases each). The CDR3 runs 16 residues. Trimming left V 5 bases short and J 0 bases short, with 16 bases between. The germline V gene encodes CDR1 ENHRY and CDR2 SYGVKD. Written as DNA, the CDR3 is TGTGCCATCAGTAGGGCGGGGCAGGGGTACCAAGAGACCCAGTACTTC. It encodes CAISRAGQGYQETQYF.